A selection of T cell receptor beta chains follows, all from one sample in a study of shared clonotypes between healthy human individuals. Generated by immunoSEQ multiplex PCR, the TCRdb table keeps only in-frame clones and is missing some. The sample has 2 million to 3 million clones, around 94% seen once. Sample: naive CD4+ T cells sorted from blood. The receptors come from a man between 18 and 29 years old in good health. The CDR3 runs from the conserved cysteine through the conserved F or W. The D gene is left open where the match is weak. A clone size is listed for some rows: how often the clone was seen (once, few, many), or a class if it is expanded.

TRBV6-1	TRBJ2-1	TRBD2	.	CASSGGTSGSYNEQFF	TGTGCCAGCAGTGGAGGGACTAGCGGGAGCTACAATGAGCAGTTCTTC
TRBV4-1	TRBJ1-2	.	.	CASSHAVGSSYGYTF	TGCGCCAGCAGCCACGCGGTTGGCTCCTCCTATGGCTACACCTTC
TRBV21-1	TRBJ1-2	.	.	CASSKHAGANYGYTF	TGTGCCAGCAGCAAACACGCCGGGGCTAACTATGGCTACACCTTC
TRBV19	TRBJ2-5	.	.	CASSIRQGFGTQYF	TGTGCCAGTAGTATAAGGCAGGGCTTCGGGACCCAGTACTTC
TRBV30	TRBJ1-1	TRBD1	.	CACPGTGGRAEAFF	TGTGCCTGCCCCGGGACAGGGGGCCGGGCTGAAGCTTTCTTT
TRBV18	TRBJ2-7	.	.	CASSPGTSYEQYF	TGTGCCAGCTCCCCGGGGACAAGCTACGAGCAGTACTTC
TRBV29-1	TRBJ1-1	.	few	CSVERPMNTEAFF	TGCAGCGTTGAACGACCAATGAACACTGAAGCTTTCTTT
TRBV5-1	TRBJ2-1	.	few	CASSLEGSSSYNEQFF	TGCGCCAGCAGCTTGGAGGGCTCGAGCTCCTACAATGAGCAGTTCTTC
TRBV9	TRBJ1-3	TRBD1	.	CASSPRTGNSGNTIYF	TGTGCCAGCAGCCCTAGGACAGGCAACTCTGGAAACACCATATATTTT
TRBV9	TRBJ1-1	.	.	CASRGLGTEAFF	TGTGCCAGCAGGGGCCTGGGAACTGAAGCTTTCTTT
TRBV6-5	TRBJ1-2	TRBD1	.	CASRFNRGREYGYTF	TGTGCCAGCAGATTCAACAGGGGAAGAGAGTATGGCTACACCTTC
TRBV7-9	TRBJ2-1	.	.	CASSLSQEQFF	TGTGCCAGCAGCTTAAGCCAGGAGCAGTTCTTC
TRBV9	TRBJ2-6	.	.	CASSVDGGSGANVLTF	TGTGCCAGCAGCGTAGACGGGGGCTCTGGGGCCAACGTCCTGACTTTC
TRBV9	TRBJ2-3	TRBD2	.	CASSRQLAGPTDTQYF	TGTGCCAGCAGCAGGCAACTAGCGGGGCCGACAGATACGCAGTATTTT
TRBV6-5	TRBJ1-6	.	.	CASSPWRNSPLHF	TGTGCCAGCAGTCCATGGCGGAATTCACCCCTCCACTTT
TRBV6-1	TRBJ1-5	.	.	CAIYGAYSNQPQHF	TGTGCCATTTATGGGGCGTATAGCAATCAGCCCCAGCATTTT
TRBV2	TRBJ2-2	TRBD2	.	CASSLAGWTGELFF	TGTGCCAGCAGTTTAGCGGGATGGACCGGGGAGCTGTTTTTT
TRBV2	TRBJ2-1	.	.	CASRDGYYNEQFF	TGTGCCAGCCGGGACGGATACTACAATGAGCAGTTCTTC
TRBV5-4	TRBJ2-5	TRBD2	.	CASSLVGGGLREETQYF	TGTGCCAGCAGCTTGGTGGGGGGGGGACTCAGGGAGGAGACCCAGTACTTC
TRBV5-5	TRBJ2-7	TRBD1	.	CASSLDQGAGYEQYF	TGTGCCAGCAGCTTGGATCAGGGGGCGGGCTACGAGCAGTACTTC
TRBV14	TRBJ2-3	.	.	CAFYEGWKTDTQYF	TGTGCCTTCTACGAGGGATGGAAAACAGATACGCAGTATTTT
TRBV9	TRBJ1-2	.	once	CASSVDPGNYGYTF	TGTGCCAGCAGCGTAGATCCAGGCAACTATGGCTACACCTTC
TRBV11-1	TRBJ2-2	TRBD2	.	CASSPERGPPGELFF	TGTGCCAGCAGCCCCGAGCGGGGACCCCCCGGGGAGCTGTTTTTT
TRBV6-1	TRBJ1-2	.	.	CASSESRGDYGYTF	TGTGCCAGCAGTGAATCGAGGGGGGACTATGGCTACACCTTC
TRBV5-1	TRBJ2-1	TRBD1	.	CASSLRQGTVHEQFF	TGCGCCAGCAGCCTTCGACAGGGGACAGTCCATGAGCAGTTCTTC
TRBV6-1	TRBJ1-3	.	.	CASSDRVPGNTIYF	TGTGCCAGCAGTGACAGGGTCCCTGGAAACACCATATATTTT
TRBV9	TRBJ2-5	TRBD1	.	CASSVGQGRQETQYF	TGTGCCAGCAGCGTTGGACAGGGGCGTCAAGAGACCCAGTACTTC
TRBV5-4	TRBJ2-3	.	.	CASSAQGPDTQYF	TGTGCCAGCAGCGCTCAGGGTCCAGATACGCAGTATTTT
TRBV6-5	TRBJ1-2	.	.	CASSYTQEYGYTF	TGTGCCAGCAGTTACACACAGGAGTATGGCTACACCTTC
TRBV27	TRBJ2-2	TRBD1	.	CASSPRTGVNTGELFF	TGTGCCAGCAGTCCCCGGACAGGAGTGAACACCGGGGAGCTGTTTTTT
TRBV4-1	TRBJ2-7	.	.	CASSQGQTAASYEQYF	TGCGCCAGCAGCCAAGGCCAGACAGCGGCCTCCTACGAGCAGTACTTC
TRBV30	TRBJ2-3	.	.	CAWSVGGPSTDTQYF	TGTGCCTGGAGTGTCGGGGGGCCAAGCACAGATACGCAGTATTTT
TRBV25-1	TRBJ1-2	.	.	CASSPPPGRGYGYTF	TGTGCCAGCAGTCCCCCCCCAGGGAGAGGCTATGGCTACACCTTC
TRBV18	TRBJ1-2	.	.	CASSPPADYGYTF	TGTGCCAGCTCACCACCGGCAGACTATGGCTACACCTTC
TRBV11-2	TRBJ1-5	TRBD1	.	CASSSDGQGNQPQHF	TGTGCCAGCAGCTCCGACGGACAGGGTAACCAGCCCCAGCATTTT
TRBV10-3	TRBJ1-1	.	.	CAISETGSMNTEAFF	TGTGCCATCAGTGAGACAGGGTCCATGAACACTGAAGCTTTCTTT
TRBV30	TRBJ2-4	.	.	CAWGTGPQNIQYF	TGTGCCTGGGGGACCGGGCCGCAAAACATTCAGTACTTC
TRBV6-1	TRBJ1-5	.	few	CASRNSNQPQHF	TGTGCCAGCAGGAATAGCAATCAGCCCCAGCATTTT
TRBV19	TRBJ1-5	TRBD1	.	CASSRDRDREGHQPQHF	TGTGCCAGTAGTAGAGACCGGGACAGAGAGGGACATCAGCCCCAGCATTTT
TRBV5-6	TRBJ2-3	TRBD2	.	CASSRTPGLAGSTDTQYF	TGTGCCAGCAGCCGTACCCCGGGACTAGCGGGTTCCACAGATACGCAGTATTTT
TRBV7-2	TRBJ2-5	TRBD1	once	CASVFKGAGETQYF	TGTGCCAGCGTATTTAAGGGGGCTGGGGAGACCCAGTACTTC
TRBV5-4	TRBJ2-1	.	few	CASRAGAWDEQFF	TGTGCCAGCAGGGCTGGGGCTTGGGATGAGCAGTTCTTC
TRBV5-1	TRBJ2-5	TRBD2	.	CASSLRTSGGFWETQYF	TGCGCCAGCAGCTTGAGGACTAGCGGGGGTTTTTGGGAGACCCAGTACTTC
TRBV5-4	TRBJ2-7	.	.	CASSPLVFGEQYF	TGTGCCAGCAGCCCCCTCGTCTTCGGGGAGCAGTACTTC
TRBV7-9	TRBJ2-5	TRBD1	.	CASNSRGQGETQYF	TGTGCCAGCAACTCCAGGGGGCAGGGGGAGACCCAGTACTTC
TRBV6-5	TRBJ1-3	.	.	CASSYSSSGNTIYF	TGTGCCAGCAGTTACTCGTCCTCTGGAAACACCATATATTTT
TRBV6-5	TRBJ2-7	.	.	CASSEVGGPYEQYF	TGTGCCAGCTCCGAGGTGGGAGGACCGTACGAGCAGTACTTC
TRBV10-3	TRBJ2-3	TRBD2	.	CAIRSTSGGESKTDTQYF	TGTGCCATCAGGTCCACTAGCGGGGGGGAGAGTAAGACAGATACGCAGTATTTT
TRBV7-2	TRBJ2-3	.	.	CASSPALGAGVTDTQYF	TGTGCCAGCAGCCCCGCGTTAGGAGCGGGTGTCACAGATACGCAGTATTTT
TRBV27	TRBJ1-1	.	once	CASSLEGGRTEAFF	TGTGCCAGCAGTTTAGAAGGGGGGAGGACTGAAGCTTTCTTT
TRBV28	TRBJ2-3	.	.	CASSTPGDHTDTQYF	TGTGCCAGCAGTACCCCGGGGGATCACACAGATACGCAGTATTTT
TRBV7-9	TRBJ2-1	TRBD2	.	CASSFPSGRNNEQFF	TGTGCCAGCAGCTTCCCTAGCGGGAGAAACAATGAGCAGTTCTTC